This is a list of T cell receptor beta chains from one sample in a study of technical replicates of blood from several donors. Method: immunoSEQ multiplex PCR; TCRdb's copy keeps in-frame clones and lacks some. The sample has over 45,000 clones, more than 85% seen once. Sequencing used PBMCs. The receptors here all came from a human donor in good health. Some clones in this sample may be carry-over from other donors' samples. Each CDR3 is given with its conserved first and last residue. Each record gives: V gene, clone size, D gene, J gene, CDR3 DNA, CDR3 protein. The D gene is left open where the match is weak. Only some rows state a clone size, as once, few, many or a class for expanded clones.

TRBV10-3,-,-,TRBJ2-1,TGTGCCATCACTATAGGGGAAGGTAACAATGAGCAGTTCTTC,CAITIGEGNNEQFF
TRBV25-1,-,-,TRBJ1-6,TGTGCCAGCGTTGGGGAGGGGAATTCACCCCTCCACTTT,CASVGEGNSPLHF
TRBV6-1,-,TRBD1,TRBJ2-3,TGTGCCAGCAGGGGGGACAGGGGAAACACAGATACGCAGTATTTT,CASRGDRGNTDTQYF
TRBV4-3,-,-,TRBJ2-7,TGCGCCAGCAGCCCCCAGACCGTAGCGAGCTACGAGCAGTACTTC,CASSPQTVASYEQYF
TRBV9,-,TRBD2,TRBJ2-3,TGTGCCAGCAGCGCCGGGGGGGAAGATACGCAGTATTTT,CASSAGGEDTQYF
TRBV5-4,-,TRBD2,TRBJ2-1,TGTGCCAGCAGCCCTCGGGCGCCAGGCGGGAGGGTTAATGAGCAGTTCTTC,CASSPRAPGGRVNEQFF
TRBV6-4,-,TRBD1,TRBJ2-3,TGTGCCAGCAGTGACGAGGCAGGGGGCCTCACAGATACGCAGTATTTT,CASSDEAGGLTDTQYF
TRBV4-2,-,TRBD2,TRBJ2-5,TGTGCCAGCAGCCAGATCAGCGGGGGGGAGCTAGGGGAGACCCAGTACTTC,CASSQISGGELGETQYF
TRBV10-3,-,TRBD1,TRBJ1-2,TGTGCCATCAGTGACCGGGACAGGATGGACTATGGCTACACCTTC,CAISDRDRMDYGYTF
TRBV11-2,-,TRBD1,TRBJ2-1,TGTGCCAGCAGCACCCGGACAGGCCGCTCTTGGGAGCAGTTCTTC,CASSTRTGRSWEQFF
TRBV27,-,TRBD1,TRBJ1-2,TGTGCCAGTCTACCGACAGGGGCGGGCTATGGCTACACCTTC,CASLPTGAGYGYTF
TRBV13,-,-,TRBJ2-3,TGTGCCAGCAGCCCACTGGGAGCAGCCAATCCAGATACGCAGTATTTT,CASSPLGAANPDTQYF
TRBV11-2,-,-,TRBJ1-1,TGTGCCAGCAGATCGTTAAAAGGGGTGACGGAAGCTTTCTTT,CASRSLKGVTEAFF
TRBV7-8,few,TRBD2,TRBJ2-3,TGTGCCAGCAGGCCGACTAGCGGGGTCAGCACAGATACGCAGTATTTT,CASRPTSGVSTDTQYF
TRBV7-9,once,-,TRBJ2-7,TGTGCCAGCAGCTTAGGAGGGAAGGGTTTTCTGTACTTC,CASSLGGKGFLYF
TRBV7-9,few,TRBD1,TRBJ1-2,TGTGCCAGCAGCTCAGGACAGGGGCCCTATGGCTACACCTTC,CASSSGQGPYGYTF
TRBV19,-,TRBD1,TRBJ1-6,TGTGCCAGTAGCCGGGACAGGGTCCCTACGGGGTCCTATAATTCACCCCTCCACTTT,CASSRDRVPTGSYNSPLHF
TRBV18,once,-,TRBJ1-5,TGTGCCAGCTCACCACGAGATCAGCCCCAGCATTTT,CASSPRDQPQHF
TRBV9,-,-,TRBJ1-1,TGTGCCAGCAGCGTAGCTACGTACACTGAAGCTTTCTTT,CASSVATYTEAFF
TRBV4-3,-,-,TRBJ1-2,TGCGCCAGCAGCCAAGAAGCGGGGCTAGGGGGCTACACCTTC,CASSQEAGLGGYTF
TRBV7-3,-,-,TRBJ2-7,TGTGCCAGCAGCTTAGCGCCACCCTTCTTAAAGCAGTACTTC,CASSLAPPFLKQYF
TRBV13,-,-,TRBJ1-2,TGTGCCAGCAGCCGGAACAGAAACTATGGCTACACCTTC,CASSRNRNYGYTF
TRBV7-9,-,-,TRBJ1-1,TGTGCCAGCAGCTTAGGAGGCGGCGGAGAAGCTTTCTTT,CASSLGGGGEAFF
TRBV11-3,-,TRBD2,TRBJ2-7,TGTGCCAGCAGCCAGGCTAGCGGGAAAAGCGAGCAGTACTTC,CASSQASGKSEQYF
TRBV5-6,-,TRBD1,TRBJ1-4,TGTGCCAGCAGCTTAGGGACAGGGGACTCTTTTGGACTGTTTTTT,CASSLGTGDSFGLFF
TRBV7-9,-,TRBD2,TRBJ2-5,TGTGCCAGCAGCCCGGAAGCGGGAATCGAGACCCAGTACTTC,CASSPEAGIETQYF
TRBV2,-,TRBD2,TRBJ2-7,TGTGCCAGCAGTGAAAACCCCGGGAGGGCTTCCTACGAGCAGTACTTC,CASSENPGRASYEQYF
TRBV5-4,-,TRBD2,TRBJ2-2,TGTGCCAGCAGCCCCGTAGCGGGGGGGCAAAACGGGGAGCTGTTTTTT,CASSPVAGGQNGELFF
TRBV7-2,-,-,TRBJ1-2,TGTGCCAGCAGCTTAGTGGGGGCAGGCAACTATGGCTACACCTTC,CASSLVGAGNYGYTF
TRBV7-8,-,TRBD2,TRBJ2-2,TGTGCCAGCAGCTTAGTGGGGACTAAGAACACCGGGGAGCTGTTTTTT,CASSLVGTKNTGELFF
TRBV11-2,-,-,TRBJ2-5,TGTGCCAGCAGCTTCCTACAGGGTAGGGAGACCCAGTACTTC,CASSFLQGRETQYF
TRBV4-3,-,TRBD2,TRBJ2-4,TGCGCCAGCAGCCAAGAAGGGACTAGCGGAAACATTCAGTACTTC,CASSQEGTSGNIQYF
TRBV29-1,-,TRBD1,TRBJ1-4,TGCAGCGTTGCCGGACAGGAGATGAATGAAAAACTGTTTTTT,CSVAGQEMNEKLFF
TRBV6-1,-,-,TRBJ2-5,TGTGCCAGCAGTGAAGGGAGGGGTTACCAAGAGACCCAGTACTTC,CASSEGRGYQETQYF
TRBV7-6,-,-,TRBJ2-7,TGTGCCAGCACCGTCGCTGGCGGGGATGAAAACGAGCAGTACTTC,CASTVAGGDENEQYF
TRBV4-1,-,-,TRBJ2-6,TGCGCCAGCAGCCATGGAGGAGGGCCTGGGGCCAACGTCCTGACTTTC,CASSHGGGPGANVLTF
TRBV27,-,TRBD2,TRBJ2-3,TGTGCCAGCACTACTTTTCGGGCTAGCGGGGGGTGGACAGATACGCAGTATTTT,CASTTFRASGGWTDTQYF
TRBV6-6,-,-,TRBJ1-2,TGTGCCAGCAGTTACCCGGGCGGGGGAGACCGAGGCTACACCTTC,CASSYPGGGDRGYTF
TRBV6-5,-,TRBD1,TRBJ1-1,TGTGCCAGCAGGGCATCGACAGGGGTGAACACTGAAGCTTTCTTT,CASRASTGVNTEAFF
TRBV14,-,-,TRBJ1-1,TGTGCCAGCAGCAGGTCGTCAGGCACTGAAGCTTTCTTT,CASSRSSGTEAFF
TRBV6-5,-,-,TRBJ2-2,TGTGCCAGCAGTTACGGCACCCCGAACACCGGGGAGCTGTTTTTT,CASSYGTPNTGELFF
TRBV25-1,once,-,TRBJ1-4,TGTGCCAGCAGTGAATTCGGGGGAACAACTAATGAAAAACTGTTTTTT,CASSEFGGTTNEKLFF
TRBV4-2,-,TRBD1,TRBJ1-1,TGTGCCAGCAGCGGTCTTTGGATAGGGACAGCAGCGAACACTGAAGCTTTCTTT,CASSGLWIGTAANTEAFF
TRBV6-4,once,TRBD1,TRBJ1-2,TGTGCCAGCAGTGACTCGACAGGGTCTCGTGGCTACACCTTC,CASSDSTGSRGYTF